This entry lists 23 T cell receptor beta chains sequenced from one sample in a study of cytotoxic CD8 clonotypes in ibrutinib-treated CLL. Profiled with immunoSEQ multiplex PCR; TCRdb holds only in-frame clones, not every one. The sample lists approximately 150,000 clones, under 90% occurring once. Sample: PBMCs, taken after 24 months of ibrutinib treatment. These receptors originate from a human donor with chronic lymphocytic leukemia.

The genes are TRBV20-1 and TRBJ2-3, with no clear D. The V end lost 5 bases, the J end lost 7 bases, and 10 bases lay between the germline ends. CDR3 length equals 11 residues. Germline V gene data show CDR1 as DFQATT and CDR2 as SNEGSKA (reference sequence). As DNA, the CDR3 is TGCAGTGCTGCCCCCCGAAATACGCAGTATTTT. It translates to CSAAPRNTQYF.

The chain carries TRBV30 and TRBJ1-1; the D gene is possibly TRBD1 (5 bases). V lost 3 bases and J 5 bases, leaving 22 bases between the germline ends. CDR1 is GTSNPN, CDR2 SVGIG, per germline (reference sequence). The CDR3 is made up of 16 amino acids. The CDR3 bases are TGTGCCTGGAGACCCCCCGGGGGATCGGTGGAGACTGAAGCTTTCTTT. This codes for CAWRPPGGSVETEAFF.

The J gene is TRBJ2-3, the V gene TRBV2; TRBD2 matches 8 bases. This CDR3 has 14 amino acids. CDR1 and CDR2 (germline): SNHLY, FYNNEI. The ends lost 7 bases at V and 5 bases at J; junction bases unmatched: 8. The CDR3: CASINSGMGDTQYF. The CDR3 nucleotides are TGTGCCAGCATCAATAGCGGGATGGGAGATACGCAGTATTTT.

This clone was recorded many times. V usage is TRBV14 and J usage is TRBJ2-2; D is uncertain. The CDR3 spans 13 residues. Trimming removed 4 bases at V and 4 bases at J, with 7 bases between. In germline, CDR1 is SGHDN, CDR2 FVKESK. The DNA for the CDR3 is TGTGCCAGCAGCCCGGAGATCACCGGGGAGCTGTTTTTT. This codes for CASSPEITGELFF.

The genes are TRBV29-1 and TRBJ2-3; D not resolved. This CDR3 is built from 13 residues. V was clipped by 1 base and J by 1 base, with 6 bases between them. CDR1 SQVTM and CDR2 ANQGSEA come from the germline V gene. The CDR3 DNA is TGCAGCGTTGAAGGGGCCCGCACAGATACGCAGTATTTT. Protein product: CSVEGARTDTQYF.

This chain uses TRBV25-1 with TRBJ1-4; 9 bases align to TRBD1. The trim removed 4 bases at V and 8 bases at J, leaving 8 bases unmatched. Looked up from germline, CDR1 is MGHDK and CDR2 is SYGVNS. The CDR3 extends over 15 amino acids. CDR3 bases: TGTGCCAGCAGTGGAGGGACAGGGCTGGACGAAAAACTGTTTTTT. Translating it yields CASSGGTGLDEKLFF.

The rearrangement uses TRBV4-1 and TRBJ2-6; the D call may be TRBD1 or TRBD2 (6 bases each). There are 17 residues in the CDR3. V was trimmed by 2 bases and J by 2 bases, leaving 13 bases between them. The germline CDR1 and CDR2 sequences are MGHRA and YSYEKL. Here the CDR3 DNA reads TGCGCCAGCAGCCAATCTATAGGGGGGACTGGGGCCAACGTCCTGACTTTC. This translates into CASSQSIGGTGANVLTF.

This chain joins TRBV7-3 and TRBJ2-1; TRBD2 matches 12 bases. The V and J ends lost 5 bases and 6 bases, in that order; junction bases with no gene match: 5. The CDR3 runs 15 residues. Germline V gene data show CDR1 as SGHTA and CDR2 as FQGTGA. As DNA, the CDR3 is TGTGCCAGCAGCCCGGGACTAGCGGGTTCCAATGAGCAGTTCTTC. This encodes CASSPGLAGSNEQFF. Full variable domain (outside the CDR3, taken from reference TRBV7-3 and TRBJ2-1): GAGVSQTPSNKVTEKGKYVELRCDPISGHTALYWYRQSLGQGPEFLIYFQGTGAADDSGLPNDRFFAVRPEGSVSTLKIQRTERGDSAVYLCASSPGLAGSNEQFFGPGTRLTVL.

CDR3 sequence reads: CASSWTAERSIQYF. The CDR3 nucleotides read TGCGCCAGCAGCTGGACAGCGGAAAGATCAATTCAGTACTTC. This chain connects TRBV5-1 to TRBJ2-4; weak D call: TRBD1 (6 bases). V lost 3 bases to trimming and J lost 10 bases, with 17 bases between them. CDR1 and CDR2 from the germline V gene are SGHRS and YFSETQ. The CDR3 totals 14 residues.

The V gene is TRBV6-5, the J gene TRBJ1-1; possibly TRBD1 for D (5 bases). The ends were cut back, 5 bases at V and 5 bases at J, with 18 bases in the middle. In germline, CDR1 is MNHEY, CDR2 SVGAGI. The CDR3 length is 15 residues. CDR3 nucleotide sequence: TGTGCCAGCAGTCCTTCCGGGGCGAAGGGGACTGAAGCTTTCTTT. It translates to CASSPSGAKGTEAFF.

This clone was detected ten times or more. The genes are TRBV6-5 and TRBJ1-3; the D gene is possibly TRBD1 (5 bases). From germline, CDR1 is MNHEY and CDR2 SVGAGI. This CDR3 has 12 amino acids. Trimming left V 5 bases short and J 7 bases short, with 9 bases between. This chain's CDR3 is CASSPGRNTIYF. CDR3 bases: TGTGCCAGCAGTCCAGGGCGTAACACCATATATTTT.

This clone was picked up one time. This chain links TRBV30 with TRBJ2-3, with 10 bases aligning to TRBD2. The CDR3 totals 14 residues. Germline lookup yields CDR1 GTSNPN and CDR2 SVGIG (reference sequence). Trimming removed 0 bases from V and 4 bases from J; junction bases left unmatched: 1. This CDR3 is CAWSVGLAADTQYF. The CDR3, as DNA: TGTGCCTGGAGTGTAGGACTAGCGGCAGATACGCAGTATTTT.

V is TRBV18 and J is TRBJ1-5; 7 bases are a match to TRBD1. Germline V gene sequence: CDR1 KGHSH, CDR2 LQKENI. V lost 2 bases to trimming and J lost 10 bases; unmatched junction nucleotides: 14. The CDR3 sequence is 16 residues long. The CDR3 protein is CASSPDRATPLQPQHF. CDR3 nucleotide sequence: TGTGCCAGCTCACCAGACAGGGCGACCCCCCTCCAACCCCAGCATTTT.

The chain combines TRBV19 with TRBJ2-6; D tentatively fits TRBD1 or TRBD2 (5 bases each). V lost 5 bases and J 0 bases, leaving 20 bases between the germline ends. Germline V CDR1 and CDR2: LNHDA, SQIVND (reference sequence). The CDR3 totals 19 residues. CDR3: CASSSLRRGANSGANVLTF. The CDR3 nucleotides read TGTGCCAGTAGTTCTCTCCGGAGAGGGGCCAACTCTGGGGCCAACGTCCTGACTTTC.

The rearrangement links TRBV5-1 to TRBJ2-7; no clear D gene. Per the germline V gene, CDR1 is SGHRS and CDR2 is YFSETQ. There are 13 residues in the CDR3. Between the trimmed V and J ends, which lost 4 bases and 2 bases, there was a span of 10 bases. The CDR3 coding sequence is TGCGCCAGCAGCCCTGACACCCCCTACGAGCAGTACTTC. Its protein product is CASSPDTPYEQYF. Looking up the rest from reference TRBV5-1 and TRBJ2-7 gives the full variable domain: KAGVTQTPRYLIKTRGQQVTLSCSPISGHRSVSWYQQTPGQGLQFLFEYFSETQRNKGNFPGRFSGRQFSNSRSEMNVSTLELGDSALYLCASSPDTPYEQYFGPGTRLTVT.

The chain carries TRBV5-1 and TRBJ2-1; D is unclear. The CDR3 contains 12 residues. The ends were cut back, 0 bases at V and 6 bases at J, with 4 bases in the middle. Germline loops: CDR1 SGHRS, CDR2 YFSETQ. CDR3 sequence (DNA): TGCGCCAGCAGCTTGGCGGGCAATGAGCAGTTCTTC. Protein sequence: CASSLAGNEQFF.

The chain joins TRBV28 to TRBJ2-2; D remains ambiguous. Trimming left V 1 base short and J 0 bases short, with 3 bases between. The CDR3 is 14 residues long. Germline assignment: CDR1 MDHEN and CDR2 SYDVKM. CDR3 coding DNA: TGTGCCAGCAGTTTATTCTCGAACACCGGGGAGCTGTTTTTT. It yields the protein CASSLFSNTGELFF.

The CDR3 protein is CASSQGGGRRQPQHF. The CDR3 region has the DNA TGCGCCAGCAGCCAAGGCGGGGGGCGCAGGCAGCCCCAGCATTTT. The chain links TRBV4-1 to TRBJ1-5; D may be TRBD1 (6 bases). The length of the CDR3 is 15 residues. CDR1 MGHRA and CDR2 YSYEKL come from the germline V gene. Trimming pared 1 base from V and 7 bases from J, leaving 14 bases between.

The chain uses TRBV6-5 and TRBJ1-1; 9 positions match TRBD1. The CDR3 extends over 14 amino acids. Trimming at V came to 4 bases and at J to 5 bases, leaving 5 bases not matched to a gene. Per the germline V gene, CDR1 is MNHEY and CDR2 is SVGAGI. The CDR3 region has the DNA TGTGCCAGCAGTTCACAGGGGGCGAGGACTGAAGCTTTCTTT. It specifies CASSSQGARTEAFF.

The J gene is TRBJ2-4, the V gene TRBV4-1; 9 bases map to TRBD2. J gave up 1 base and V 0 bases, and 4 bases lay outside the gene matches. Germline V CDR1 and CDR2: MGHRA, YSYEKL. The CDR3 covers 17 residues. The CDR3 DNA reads TGCGCCAGCAGCCAAGATATGGGGACTAGCGCCAAAAACATTCAGTACTTC. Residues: CASSQDMGTSAKNIQYF.

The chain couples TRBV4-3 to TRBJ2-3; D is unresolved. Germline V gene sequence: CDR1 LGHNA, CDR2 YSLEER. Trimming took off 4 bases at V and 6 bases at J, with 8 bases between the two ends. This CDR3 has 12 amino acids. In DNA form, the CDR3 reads TGCGCCAGCAGCCGGGGTGGGGATACGCAGTATTTT. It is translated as CASSRGGDTQYF.

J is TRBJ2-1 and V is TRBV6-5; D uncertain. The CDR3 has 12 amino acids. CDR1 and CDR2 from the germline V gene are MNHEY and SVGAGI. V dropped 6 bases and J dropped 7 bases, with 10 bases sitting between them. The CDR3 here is CASSKLGNEQFF. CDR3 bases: TGTGCCAGCAGCAAACTGGGGAATGAGCAGTTCTTC.

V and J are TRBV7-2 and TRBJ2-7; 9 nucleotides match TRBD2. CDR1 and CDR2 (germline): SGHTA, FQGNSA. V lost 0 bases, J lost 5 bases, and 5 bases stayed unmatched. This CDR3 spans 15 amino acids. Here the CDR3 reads CASSLALAGGNEQYF. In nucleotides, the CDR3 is TGTGCCAGCAGCTTAGCGCTGGCGGGAGGGAACGAGCAGTACTTC.